The rows below give T cell receptor beta chains drawn from one sample of a study of T cell responses to AZD1222 COVID-19 vaccine. Generated by immunoSEQ multiplex PCR, the TCRdb table keeps only in-frame clones and is missing some. The sample has about 47,000 clones; roughly 75% are singletons. Sequenced material: peripheral blood, taken 28 days after the second dose of the MenACWY control vaccine. The source of these receptors is an adult who received the MenACWY meningococcal vaccine as a control. CDR3s include the opening cysteine and the closing phenylalanine or tryptophan. The D gene is left open where the match is weak. The size entry is marked missing in some rows and otherwise reads once, few, many or a size class.

>13|.|TRBJ1-2|TRBV5-1|TRBD1
CASSPGQGVGYTF
TGCGCCAGCAGCCCGGGACAGGGTGTTGGCTACACCTTC
>15|once|TRBJ2-1|TRBV9|TRBD1
CASSLGDREGEEQFF
TGTGCCAGCAGCCTAGGGGACAGGGAGGGTGAGGAGCAGTTCTTC
>14|.|TRBJ1-2|TRBV5-1|TRBD1
CASSPQTGYDGYTF
TGCGCCAGCAGCCCCCAGACAGGGTATGATGGCTACACCTTC
>15|.|TRBJ1-2|TRBV11-2|.
CASSLDHGFNYGYTF
TGTGCCAGCAGCTTAGACCACGGATTTAACTATGGCTACACCTTC
>15|.|TRBJ2-4|TRBV2|TRBD2
CASSRERGLENIQYF
TGTGCCAGCAGTCGAGAGCGGGGGCTCGAAAACATTCAGTACTTC
>15|few|TRBJ2-6|TRBV10-3|.
CAISETNSGANVLTF
TGTGCCATCAGTGAGACAAACTCTGGGGCCAACGTCCTGACTTTC
>16|.|TRBJ1-5|TRBV6-1|.
CASSEIRAFSNQPQHF
TGTGCCAGCAGTGAGATTAGGGCGTTTAGCAATCAGCCCCAGCATTTT
>17|once|TRBJ1-5|TRBV28|TRBD1
CASSLTGQGRSNQPQHF
TGTGCCAGCAGTTTAACCGGACAGGGACGCTCGAATCAGCCCCAGCATTTT
>14|.|TRBJ1-2|TRBV13|.
CASHPGGIFYGYTF
TGTGCCAGCCACCCGGGGGGCATTTTCTATGGCTACACCTTC
>15|.|TRBJ1-5|TRBV18|.
CASSSGTHRNQPQHF
TGTGCCAGCTCCTCCGGGACACATCGGAATCAGCCCCAGCATTTT
>14|.|TRBJ1-5|TRBV7-8|TRBD1
CASSQRDREQPQHF
TGTGCCAGCAGCCAACGGGACAGAGAACAGCCCCAGCATTTT
>14|once|TRBJ2-6|TRBV9|.
CASSVGGGANVLTF
TGTGCCAGCAGCGTCGGGGGTGGGGCCAACGTCCTGACTTTC
>12|.|TRBJ2-7|TRBV5-1|.
CASSSRPYEQYF
TGCGCCAGCAGCTCTCGCCCCTACGAGCAGTACTTC
>13|.|TRBJ1-5|TRBV6-1|.
CASSEGANQPQHF
TGTGCCAGCAGTGAAGGGGCCAATCAGCCCCAGCATTTT
>14|.|TRBJ2-1|TRBV7-6|.
CASSLMGYQNEQFF
TGTGCCAGCAGCTTAATGGGCTACCAGAATGAGCAGTTCTTC
>14|.|TRBJ2-3|TRBV18|.
CASSPPALADTQYF
TGTGCCAGCTCACCCCCGGCCTTGGCAGATACGCAGTATTTT
>12|.|TRBJ1-1|TRBV28|.
CASSLGYTEAFF
TGTGCCAGCAGTTTAGGGTACACTGAAGCTTTCTTT
>14|.|TRBJ1-4|TRBV30|.
CAWNSGQLNEKLFF
TGTGCCTGGAATTCTGGACAACTTAATGAAAAACTGTTTTTT
>17|.|TRBJ2-7|TRBV11-2|TRBD2
CASSSGTSGRRPYEQYF
TGTGCCAGCAGCTCCGGGACTAGCGGGAGGAGACCCTACGAGCAGTACTTC
>15|.|TRBJ2-1|TRBV5-1|TRBD1
CASSLLQGAGNEQFF
TGCGCCAGCAGCTTGTTACAGGGGGCGGGGAATGAGCAGTTCTTC
>14|.|TRBJ1-1|TRBV30|.
CAWSGGGGYTEAFF
TGTGCCTGGAGTGGGGGGGGTGGGTACACTGAAGCTTTCTTT
>17|.|TRBJ2-6|TRBV27|.
CASRGDRASSGANVLTF
TGTGCCAGCAGAGGAGACAGAGCTTCCTCTGGGGCCAACGTCCTGACTTTC
>15|.|TRBJ1-1|TRBV5-1|TRBD1
CASNAEGALPTEAFF
TGCGCCAGCAACGCGGAGGGGGCGTTGCCCACTGAAGCTTTCTTT
>12|.|TRBJ2-3|TRBV5-6|.
CASSGLGDTQYF
TGTGCCAGCAGCGGACTCGGTGATACGCAGTATTTT
>14|.|TRBJ1-2|TRBV30|TRBD1
CAWGGTGAEYGYTF
TGTGCCTGGGGAGGAACAGGGGCCGAGTATGGCTACACCTTC
>14|.|TRBJ1-4|TRBV6-6|TRBD1
CASRPTGGGEKLFF
TGTGCCAGCAGGCCGACAGGGGGCGGTGAAAAACTGTTTTTT
>15|.|TRBJ1-1|TRBV11-2|TRBD1
CASSPQTGGKTEAFF
TGTGCCAGCAGCCCCCAGACAGGGGGCAAGACTGAAGCTTTCTTT
>14|once|TRBJ1-3|TRBV15|.
CATSSDSSGNTIYF
TGTGCCACCAGCAGTGACAGCTCTGGAAACACCATATATTTT
>14|.|TRBJ2-6|TRBV19|.
CAGKDSSGANVLTF
TGTGCCGGAAAAGATTCCTCTGGGGCCAACGTCCTGACTTTC
>13|few|TRBJ2-2|TRBV2|.
CASHRVSAGELFF
TGTGCCAGCCACAGGGTCTCCGCCGGGGAGCTGTTTTTT
>18|.|TRBJ1-2|TRBV6-1|TRBD1
CASSDRRDRAVRRDGYTF
TGTGCCAGCAGTGATCGCCGAGACAGGGCGGTCAGGAGGGATGGCTACACCTTC
>12|.|TRBJ2-3|TRBV5-1|.
CASSLSGDTQYF
TGCGCCAGCAGCTTGTCAGGGGATACGCAGTATTTT
>13|.|TRBJ1-2|TRBV6-1|.
CASSERQGLGYTF
TGTGCCAGCAGTGAACGGCAGGGCCTCGGCTACACCTTC
>14|.|TRBJ1-6|TRBV5-1|.
CASSLDSGFSPLHF
TGCGCCAGCAGCTTGGATTCAGGGTTTTCACCCCTCCACTTT
>15|.|TRBJ1-5|TRBV7-2|.
CASSLVAGSNQPQHF
TGTGCCAGCAGCTTAGTAGCAGGGAGCAATCAGCCCCAGCATTTT
>13|.|TRBJ1-1|TRBV5-8|.
CASSPGVGTEAFF
TGTGCCAGCAGCCCAGGGGTGGGCACTGAAGCTTTCTTT
>16|.|TRBJ1-4|TRBV6-6|.
CASSLSQAAINEKLFF
TGTGCCAGCAGTTTATCACAGGCAGCAATTAATGAAAAACTGTTTTTT
>13|.|TRBJ2-1|TRBV6-5|TRBD1
CASSPNRGNEQFF
TGTGCCAGCAGTCCAAACAGGGGAAATGAGCAGTTCTTC
>17|.|TRBJ2-1|TRBV5-4|TRBD2
CASSRSTGRASYNEQFF
TGTGCCAGCAGCCGTTCCACCGGGAGGGCCTCCTACAATGAGCAGTTCTTC
>16|.|TRBJ1-5|TRBV19|.
CASSMGFVDSNQPQHF
TGTGCCAGTAGTATGGGGTTTGTGGATAGCAATCAGCCCCAGCATTTT
>13|.|TRBJ2-3|TRBV5-1|.
CASNLEGVDTQYF
TGCGCCAGCAACTTGGAAGGGGTGGATACGCAGTATTTT